Sequencing of this T cell receptor (beta chain) was carried out in a study of blood T cell repertoires in COVID-19. Background on the study: Acute-phase and convalescent COVID-19 samples originated in the United States, Italy and Spain. Sources were T cells, B-cell-depleted T cells, or PBMCs; the material itself was cDNA or gDNA.

Per the study methods: Scientists estimated how many nucleated cells there were by amplifying reference gene primers. Measured with immunoSEQ multiplex PCR; TCRdb has only the in-frame clones, and not every one. V, J and clone size reflect that table, while D and trimming were determined from the DNA. The sample holds about 240,000 clones, approximately 78% seen once. The CDR3 contains 15 residues. Looked up from germline, CDR1 is SGHTA and CDR2 is FQGNSA. V lost 5 bases, J lost 4 bases, and 8 bases stayed unmatched. The clonotype originates from a woman aged 55-70 years with active or convalescent COVID-19. The V call is TRBV7-2, the J call TRBJ1-3; 7 bases map to TRBD1. The sample taken for sequencing was peripheral blood. The CDR3 nucleotides read TGTGCCAGCAGCAGAGACAGGGTCCAAGGAAACACCATATATTTT. This encodes CASSRDRVQGNTIYF.